The T cell receptor (beta chain) described here comes from a study of blood T cell repertoires in COVID-19. As processed by the authors: Estimates of nucleated cell counts were drawn from the amplification of reference gene primers. Profiling relied on immunoSEQ multiplex PCR, and the TCRdb table lists in-frame clones only, not all of them. The D gene and trimming were derived from the DNA, and the V and J assignments and clone size from that table. The table shows about 240,000 clones, with roughly 86% occurring only once. Germline assignment: CDR1 KGHDR and CDR2 SFDVKD. This CDR3 has 17 amino acids. V lost 6 bases and J 1 base, leaving 18 bases between the germline ends.

This clonotype was sampled from a man at least 80 years old with acute or convalescent COVID-19. Sequencing input: peripheral blood. The J gene is TRBJ2-1, the V gene TRBV24-1; maybe TRBD1 (7 bases). The CDR3 is CATSQSGGQGSYNEQFF. The DNA of the CDR3 is TGTGCCACCAGTCAATCAGGGGGGCAAGGATCCTACAATGAGCAGTTCTTC.